The rows below give T cell receptor beta chains drawn from one sample of a study of Ad26.COV2.S vaccination and SARS-CoV-2 variants. Sequencing used immunoSEQ multiplex PCR; TCRdb keeps in-frame clones, though not all of them. The data contain fewer than 400,000 clones, 75% to 90% of them seen just once; the ten biggest clones take up 4.5% to 5.5%. Source: peripheral blood, taken in a trial of Ad26.COV2.S vaccine versus placebo. The receptors derive from a person between 18 and 65 years old who received the Ad26.COV2.S COVID-19 vaccine or a placebo. CDR3s leave out the opening cysteine and the closing phenylalanine or tryptophan. D genes are given only for firm matches.

d_gene,v_gene,j_gene,CDR3aa
.,TRBV19,TRBJ1-6,ASSPDRRANSPLH
TRBD1,TRBV5-1,TRBJ1-1,ASSGDRGAF
.,TRBV5-4,TRBJ1-1,ASSGRDIPGRTEAF
TRBD1,TRBV6-5,TRBJ1-6,ASSYRQGGSPLH
.,TRBV14,TRBJ2-6,ASRGPASGANVLT
.,TRBV12-3/TRBV12-4,TRBJ2-1,ASSLLDEQF
TRBD2,TRBV9,TRBJ2-3,ASSTRLAGGITDTQY
.,TRBV7-2,TRBJ1-3,ASSFTGNTIY
TRBD2,TRBV2,TRBJ2-1,AETHTGTSGGIASNEQF
.,TRBV11-2,TRBJ2-7,ASSSGVGTVYEQY
.,TRBV5-4,TRBJ2-5,ASSLVGTWGETQY
TRBD2,TRBV5-4,TRBJ2-1,ASSSPKGGRAKQF
.,TRBV5-1,TRBJ2-5,ASSLGFSGSQETQY
TRBD1,TRBV25-1,TRBJ1-1,ASSLRGRGPMNTEAF
.,TRBV12-5,TRBJ1-1,ASGSSMGTEAF
.,TRBV19,TRBJ2-3,ASSSRGGRTDTQY
TRBD1,TRBV11-2,TRBJ2-1,ASSPGTGAREQF
.,TRBV2,TRBJ1-5,ASRLEGSPHQPQH
TRBD2,TRBV3-1/TRBV3-2,TRBJ2-2,ASSLLAGGPRGELF
.,TRBV7-2,TRBJ2-7,ASSSWTSSYEQY
.,TRBV18,TRBJ1-2,ASSPPTADSYGYT
.,TRBV7-8,TRBJ2-3,ASSSSKGAGTTDTQY
.,TRBV19,TRBJ2-1,ASSISAASYNEQF